These T cell receptor beta chains were read from a single sample in a study of blood T cell repertoires in COVID-19. Repertoires were generated with immunoSEQ multiplex PCR, while TCRdb's copy carries only in-frame clones and drops some. The sample lists 140,000 to 150,000 clones, 79% occurring once. The sample consisted of peripheral blood. The receptors were sampled from a man aged 45-65 years with active or convalescent COVID-19. Both conserved end residues are part of each CDR3. A D gene is named only where the DNA matches it firmly. Rows give clone size only sometimes, using once, few, many, or a class for an expanded clone.

clone_size	v_call	j_call	d_call	cdr3_nt	cdr3_aa
few	TRBV18	TRBJ1-1	-	TGTGCCAGCTCCTCCGGGGAAGGTCAGGCTTTCTTT	CASSSGEGQAFF
-	TRBV2	TRBJ1-5	TRBD1	TGTGCCAGCAGTTTAAAAGGGACAGGGGGGATAAGCAATCAGCCCCAGCATTTT	CASSLKGTGGISNQPQHF
-	TRBV28	TRBJ1-6	-	TGTGCCAGCTGTTTTAGGGGACTAAATAATTCACCCCTCCACTTT	CASCFRGLNNSPLHF
-	TRBV9	TRBJ2-7	TRBD1	TGTGCCAGCAGCGCCACAGGGGGCTACGAGCAGTACTTC	CASSATGGYEQYF
once	TRBV19	TRBJ1-1	-	TGTGCCAGTATCCGCGGATTGAACACTGAAGCTTTCTTT	CASIRGLNTEAFF
-	TRBV28	TRBJ2-1	-	TGTGCCAGCAGTTTATGGATGGCGGGCCCTTCCTACAATGAGCAGTTCTTC	CASSLWMAGPSYNEQFF
once	TRBV11-3	TRBJ2-1	TRBD1	TGTGCCAGCAGCACAGGGGTCCAGGAGATTACCTACAATGAGCAGTTCTTC	CASSTGVQEITYNEQFF
-	TRBV10-3	TRBJ2-5	TRBD1	TGTGCCATCAGTAGGGACAGAGTGGGGGAGACCCAGTACTTC	CAISRDRVGETQYF
-	TRBV7-9	TRBJ2-1	-	TGTGCCAGCAGCTCCGGTCGGGTATCCTACAATGAGCAGTTCTTC	CASSSGRVSYNEQFF
-	TRBV5-5	TRBJ2-1	-	TGTGCCAGCAGCTTGGTCGCCCTAGCTAACAATGAGCAGTTCTTC	CASSLVALANNEQFF
-	TRBV6-5	TRBJ1-4	TRBD1	TGTGCCAGCAGTTACTCCGGGACAGGGGGAGAAAAACTGTTTTTT	CASSYSGTGGEKLFF
-	TRBV7-9	TRBJ2-1	TRBD2	TGTGCCAGCAGCTTAGCCGTACTAGCGGGATACAATGAGCAGTTCTTC	CASSLAVLAGYNEQFF
-	TRBV19	TRBJ2-2	-	TGTGCCAGTAGTATCGAACTACCCAACACCGGGGAGCTGTTTTTT	CASSIELPNTGELFF
-	TRBV5-6	TRBJ2-3	TRBD1	TGTGCCAGCAGTTCGACCGGGACAGGGGCTCTCACAGATACGCAGTATTTT	CASSSTGTGALTDTQYF
-	TRBV7-7	TRBJ2-7	-	TGTGCTAGCAGCCTGGACAGTTCACACGAGCAGTACTTC	CASSLDSSHEQYF